These T cell receptor beta chains were read from a single sample in a study of cytomegalovirus exposure and HLA in healthy donors. The table came from immunoSEQ multiplex PCR; TCRdb's copy has only in-frame clones and leaves some out. The sample includes about 88,000 clones, more than 80% of them seen just once. Sequences were obtained from PBMCs. The source is a man between 18 and 35 years old in good health and CMV-seronegative. Both conserved end residues are part of each CDR3. The order of the fields is CDR3 DNA, CDR3 protein, J gene, V gene, D gene. D genes are given only for firm matches.

cdr3_nt: TGTGCCATCAGAGGGGCTCAAGGGGCCGGGGAGCTGTTTTTT
cdr3_aa: CAIRGAQGAGELFF
j_call: TRBJ2-2
v_call: TRBV10-3
d_call: -

cdr3_nt: TGTGCCAGCAGCTTAGCGGGACAGACGAACACTGAAGCTTTCTTT
cdr3_aa: CASSLAGQTNTEAFF
j_call: TRBJ1-1
v_call: TRBV7-9
d_call: TRBD1

cdr3_nt: TGCGCCAGCGGCCCCTGGGATAGCGGCTCCTACGAGCAGTACTTC
cdr3_aa: CASGPWDSGSYEQYF
j_call: TRBJ2-7
v_call: TRBV5-1
d_call: -

cdr3_nt: TGTGCCAGCAGCCCAATCCCCCGGACTAGCAGTGGCCCAGATACGCAGTATTTT
cdr3_aa: CASSPIPRTSSGPDTQYF
j_call: TRBJ2-3
v_call: TRBV7-9
d_call: TRBD2

cdr3_nt: TGTGCCAGCAGTGTGACACTTGACAATGAGCAGTTCTTC
cdr3_aa: CASSVTLDNEQFF
j_call: TRBJ2-1
v_call: TRBV6-1
d_call: -

cdr3_nt: TGTGCCAGCAGCTCTCGACAGATGAACACTGAAGCTTTCTTT
cdr3_aa: CASSSRQMNTEAFF
j_call: TRBJ1-1
v_call: TRBV7-8
d_call: -

cdr3_nt: TGTGCCAGCAGTTTCTTCCCCGAGACAGGGACTAATGAAAAACTGTTTTTT
cdr3_aa: CASSFFPETGTNEKLFF
j_call: TRBJ1-4
v_call: TRBV28
d_call: TRBD1

cdr3_nt: TGCGCCAGCAGCTTGAGAGGGGGCTGGGAAAAACTGTTTTTT
cdr3_aa: CASSLRGGWEKLFF
j_call: TRBJ1-4
v_call: TRBV5-1
d_call: TRBD1

cdr3_nt: TGTGCCAGCAGCGGCGGGACAGGCAGAAACACTGAAGCTTTCTTT
cdr3_aa: CASSGGTGRNTEAFF
j_call: TRBJ1-1
v_call: TRBV5-4
d_call: TRBD1

cdr3_nt: TGTGCCTGGAGAGACAGGCTCTCCCGAAAACTGTTTTTT
cdr3_aa: CAWRDRLSRKLFF
j_call: TRBJ1-4
v_call: TRBV30
d_call: -

cdr3_nt: TGCGCCAGCAGCTTGACATCCGGACAGGGTTTTGGCTACGAGCAGTACTTC
cdr3_aa: CASSLTSGQGFGYEQYF
j_call: TRBJ2-7
v_call: TRBV5-1
d_call: TRBD1

cdr3_nt: TGTGCCATCAGTGAGCCCCGGGACAGTTCAGAGCAGTACTTC
cdr3_aa: CAISEPRDSSEQYF
j_call: TRBJ2-7
v_call: TRBV10-3
d_call: TRBD1

cdr3_nt: TGCAGCGTTGAAGACCGCAGGGGATTTTACAATGAGCAGTTCTTC
cdr3_aa: CSVEDRRGFYNEQFF
j_call: TRBJ2-1
v_call: TRBV29-1
d_call: -

cdr3_nt: TGTGCCAGCAGCCTGACCGGGACAGCCTACGAGCAGTACTTC
cdr3_aa: CASSLTGTAYEQYF
j_call: TRBJ2-7
v_call: TRBV5-4
d_call: TRBD1

cdr3_nt: TGTGCCAGTAGCTTTCATTTGCCCATCGGGATCACTGAAGCTTTCTTT
cdr3_aa: CASSFHLPIGITEAFF
j_call: TRBJ1-1
v_call: TRBV19
d_call: -

cdr3_nt: TGTGCCAGCAGTAAAACCCGTACAGGGGGGTATGGCTACACCTTC
cdr3_aa: CASSKTRTGGYGYTF
j_call: TRBJ1-2
v_call: TRBV6-1
d_call: TRBD1

cdr3_nt: TGTGCCTACGGAGGGGCAAGTAGGAATGAGCAGTTCTTC
cdr3_aa: CAYGGASRNEQFF
j_call: TRBJ2-1
v_call: TRBV7-9
d_call: -

cdr3_nt: TGTGCCAGTAGTACCACGCCCAGGGATTCACCCCTCCACTTT
cdr3_aa: CASSTTPRDSPLHF
j_call: TRBJ1-6
v_call: TRBV19
d_call: -